These 5 T cell receptor beta chains originate from one sample sequenced in a study of T cells after yellow fever vaccination. From the 5' RACE reads, TCRdb called clonotypes with MiXCR, one entry per CDR3 protein. The sample carries 200,000 to 250,000 distinct CDR3 sequences, 3% to 4% recorded once. The sequencing here drew on CD4+ T cells sorted from PBMCs, taken 10 days after the yellow fever booster vaccination. These receptors came from a man aged 18 to 30 who received the YFV17D yellow fever vaccine.

This clonotype was counted at least ten times. This chain connects TRBV7-2 to TRBJ2-7, with a tentative D call TRBD1 (6 bases). The germline V gene encodes CDR1 SGHTA and CDR2 FQGNSA. CDR3 length equals 13 residues. V was shortened by 5 bases and J by 5 bases, with 13 bases between the two germline ends. The CDR3 DNA follows: TGTGCCAGCAGCGGTACAGGGACCCACGAGCAGTACTTC. This encodes CASSGTGTHEQYF.

This clonotype was counted between two and nine times. This sequence joins TRBV6-2 or TRBV6-3 and TRBJ2-7; 9 nucleotides line up with TRBD1. The V gene end was trimmed by 5 bases and the J gene end by 6 bases; junction bases not matched to a gene: 11. The germline gives CDR1 MNHEY, CDR2 SVGEGT. The CDR3 totals 15 residues. CDR3 residues: CASSTAGQGFREQYV. The DNA of the CDR3 is TGTGCCAGCAGTACGGCAGGACAGGGGTTTCGCGAGCAGTACGTC.

This clonotype was picked up many times. V gene TRBV20-1 combines with J gene TRBJ2-1, with a possible D match to TRBD2 (6 bases). Germline V gives CDR1 DFQATT, CDR2 SNEGSKA (reference sequence). The CDR3 extends over 15 amino acids. V lost 3 bases and J lost 0, with 12 bases in between. CDR3 in DNA: TGCAGTGCTAGGGGGACTGACAGCTCCTACAATGAGCAGTTCTTC. As protein: CSARGTDSSYNEQFF.

This clonotype was recorded at least ten times. The chain is built from TRBV12-3 or TRBV12-4 and TRBJ1-1; D is uncertain. The germline V and J ends were trimmed by 2 bases and 1 base, with 5 bases remaining between them. CDR3 length: 13 residues. In nucleotides, the CDR3 is TGTGCCAGCAGTTTACGACAGAACACTGAAGCTTTCTTT. This gives the protein CASSLRQNTEAFF.

This clonotype showed up many times. The J gene is TRBJ1-1, the V gene TRBV7-9; D unresolved. CDR1 and CDR2 from the germline V gene are SEHNR and FQNEAQ (reference sequence). Trimming shortened V by 5 bases and J by 8 bases, and 18 bases separated the two germline ends. The CDR3 is made up of 14 amino acids. The CDR3 spells CASSPGSAGGEAFF. CDR3 coding DNA: TGTGCCAGCAGCCCCGGAAGTGCGGGTGGAGAAGCTTTCTTT.